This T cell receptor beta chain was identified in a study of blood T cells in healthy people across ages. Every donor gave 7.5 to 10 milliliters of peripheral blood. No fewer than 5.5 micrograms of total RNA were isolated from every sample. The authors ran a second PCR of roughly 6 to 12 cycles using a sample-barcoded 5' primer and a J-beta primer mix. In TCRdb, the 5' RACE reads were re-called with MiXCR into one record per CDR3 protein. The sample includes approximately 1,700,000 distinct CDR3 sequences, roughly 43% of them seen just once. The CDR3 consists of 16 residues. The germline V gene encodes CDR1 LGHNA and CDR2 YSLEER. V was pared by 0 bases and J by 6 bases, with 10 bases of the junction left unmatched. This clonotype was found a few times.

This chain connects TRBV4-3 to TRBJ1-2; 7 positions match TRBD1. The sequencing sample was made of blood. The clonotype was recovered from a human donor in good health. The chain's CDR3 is CASSQELRQGPDGYTF. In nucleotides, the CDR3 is TGCGCCAGCAGCCAAGAATTACGACAGGGACCCGATGGCTACACCTTC.